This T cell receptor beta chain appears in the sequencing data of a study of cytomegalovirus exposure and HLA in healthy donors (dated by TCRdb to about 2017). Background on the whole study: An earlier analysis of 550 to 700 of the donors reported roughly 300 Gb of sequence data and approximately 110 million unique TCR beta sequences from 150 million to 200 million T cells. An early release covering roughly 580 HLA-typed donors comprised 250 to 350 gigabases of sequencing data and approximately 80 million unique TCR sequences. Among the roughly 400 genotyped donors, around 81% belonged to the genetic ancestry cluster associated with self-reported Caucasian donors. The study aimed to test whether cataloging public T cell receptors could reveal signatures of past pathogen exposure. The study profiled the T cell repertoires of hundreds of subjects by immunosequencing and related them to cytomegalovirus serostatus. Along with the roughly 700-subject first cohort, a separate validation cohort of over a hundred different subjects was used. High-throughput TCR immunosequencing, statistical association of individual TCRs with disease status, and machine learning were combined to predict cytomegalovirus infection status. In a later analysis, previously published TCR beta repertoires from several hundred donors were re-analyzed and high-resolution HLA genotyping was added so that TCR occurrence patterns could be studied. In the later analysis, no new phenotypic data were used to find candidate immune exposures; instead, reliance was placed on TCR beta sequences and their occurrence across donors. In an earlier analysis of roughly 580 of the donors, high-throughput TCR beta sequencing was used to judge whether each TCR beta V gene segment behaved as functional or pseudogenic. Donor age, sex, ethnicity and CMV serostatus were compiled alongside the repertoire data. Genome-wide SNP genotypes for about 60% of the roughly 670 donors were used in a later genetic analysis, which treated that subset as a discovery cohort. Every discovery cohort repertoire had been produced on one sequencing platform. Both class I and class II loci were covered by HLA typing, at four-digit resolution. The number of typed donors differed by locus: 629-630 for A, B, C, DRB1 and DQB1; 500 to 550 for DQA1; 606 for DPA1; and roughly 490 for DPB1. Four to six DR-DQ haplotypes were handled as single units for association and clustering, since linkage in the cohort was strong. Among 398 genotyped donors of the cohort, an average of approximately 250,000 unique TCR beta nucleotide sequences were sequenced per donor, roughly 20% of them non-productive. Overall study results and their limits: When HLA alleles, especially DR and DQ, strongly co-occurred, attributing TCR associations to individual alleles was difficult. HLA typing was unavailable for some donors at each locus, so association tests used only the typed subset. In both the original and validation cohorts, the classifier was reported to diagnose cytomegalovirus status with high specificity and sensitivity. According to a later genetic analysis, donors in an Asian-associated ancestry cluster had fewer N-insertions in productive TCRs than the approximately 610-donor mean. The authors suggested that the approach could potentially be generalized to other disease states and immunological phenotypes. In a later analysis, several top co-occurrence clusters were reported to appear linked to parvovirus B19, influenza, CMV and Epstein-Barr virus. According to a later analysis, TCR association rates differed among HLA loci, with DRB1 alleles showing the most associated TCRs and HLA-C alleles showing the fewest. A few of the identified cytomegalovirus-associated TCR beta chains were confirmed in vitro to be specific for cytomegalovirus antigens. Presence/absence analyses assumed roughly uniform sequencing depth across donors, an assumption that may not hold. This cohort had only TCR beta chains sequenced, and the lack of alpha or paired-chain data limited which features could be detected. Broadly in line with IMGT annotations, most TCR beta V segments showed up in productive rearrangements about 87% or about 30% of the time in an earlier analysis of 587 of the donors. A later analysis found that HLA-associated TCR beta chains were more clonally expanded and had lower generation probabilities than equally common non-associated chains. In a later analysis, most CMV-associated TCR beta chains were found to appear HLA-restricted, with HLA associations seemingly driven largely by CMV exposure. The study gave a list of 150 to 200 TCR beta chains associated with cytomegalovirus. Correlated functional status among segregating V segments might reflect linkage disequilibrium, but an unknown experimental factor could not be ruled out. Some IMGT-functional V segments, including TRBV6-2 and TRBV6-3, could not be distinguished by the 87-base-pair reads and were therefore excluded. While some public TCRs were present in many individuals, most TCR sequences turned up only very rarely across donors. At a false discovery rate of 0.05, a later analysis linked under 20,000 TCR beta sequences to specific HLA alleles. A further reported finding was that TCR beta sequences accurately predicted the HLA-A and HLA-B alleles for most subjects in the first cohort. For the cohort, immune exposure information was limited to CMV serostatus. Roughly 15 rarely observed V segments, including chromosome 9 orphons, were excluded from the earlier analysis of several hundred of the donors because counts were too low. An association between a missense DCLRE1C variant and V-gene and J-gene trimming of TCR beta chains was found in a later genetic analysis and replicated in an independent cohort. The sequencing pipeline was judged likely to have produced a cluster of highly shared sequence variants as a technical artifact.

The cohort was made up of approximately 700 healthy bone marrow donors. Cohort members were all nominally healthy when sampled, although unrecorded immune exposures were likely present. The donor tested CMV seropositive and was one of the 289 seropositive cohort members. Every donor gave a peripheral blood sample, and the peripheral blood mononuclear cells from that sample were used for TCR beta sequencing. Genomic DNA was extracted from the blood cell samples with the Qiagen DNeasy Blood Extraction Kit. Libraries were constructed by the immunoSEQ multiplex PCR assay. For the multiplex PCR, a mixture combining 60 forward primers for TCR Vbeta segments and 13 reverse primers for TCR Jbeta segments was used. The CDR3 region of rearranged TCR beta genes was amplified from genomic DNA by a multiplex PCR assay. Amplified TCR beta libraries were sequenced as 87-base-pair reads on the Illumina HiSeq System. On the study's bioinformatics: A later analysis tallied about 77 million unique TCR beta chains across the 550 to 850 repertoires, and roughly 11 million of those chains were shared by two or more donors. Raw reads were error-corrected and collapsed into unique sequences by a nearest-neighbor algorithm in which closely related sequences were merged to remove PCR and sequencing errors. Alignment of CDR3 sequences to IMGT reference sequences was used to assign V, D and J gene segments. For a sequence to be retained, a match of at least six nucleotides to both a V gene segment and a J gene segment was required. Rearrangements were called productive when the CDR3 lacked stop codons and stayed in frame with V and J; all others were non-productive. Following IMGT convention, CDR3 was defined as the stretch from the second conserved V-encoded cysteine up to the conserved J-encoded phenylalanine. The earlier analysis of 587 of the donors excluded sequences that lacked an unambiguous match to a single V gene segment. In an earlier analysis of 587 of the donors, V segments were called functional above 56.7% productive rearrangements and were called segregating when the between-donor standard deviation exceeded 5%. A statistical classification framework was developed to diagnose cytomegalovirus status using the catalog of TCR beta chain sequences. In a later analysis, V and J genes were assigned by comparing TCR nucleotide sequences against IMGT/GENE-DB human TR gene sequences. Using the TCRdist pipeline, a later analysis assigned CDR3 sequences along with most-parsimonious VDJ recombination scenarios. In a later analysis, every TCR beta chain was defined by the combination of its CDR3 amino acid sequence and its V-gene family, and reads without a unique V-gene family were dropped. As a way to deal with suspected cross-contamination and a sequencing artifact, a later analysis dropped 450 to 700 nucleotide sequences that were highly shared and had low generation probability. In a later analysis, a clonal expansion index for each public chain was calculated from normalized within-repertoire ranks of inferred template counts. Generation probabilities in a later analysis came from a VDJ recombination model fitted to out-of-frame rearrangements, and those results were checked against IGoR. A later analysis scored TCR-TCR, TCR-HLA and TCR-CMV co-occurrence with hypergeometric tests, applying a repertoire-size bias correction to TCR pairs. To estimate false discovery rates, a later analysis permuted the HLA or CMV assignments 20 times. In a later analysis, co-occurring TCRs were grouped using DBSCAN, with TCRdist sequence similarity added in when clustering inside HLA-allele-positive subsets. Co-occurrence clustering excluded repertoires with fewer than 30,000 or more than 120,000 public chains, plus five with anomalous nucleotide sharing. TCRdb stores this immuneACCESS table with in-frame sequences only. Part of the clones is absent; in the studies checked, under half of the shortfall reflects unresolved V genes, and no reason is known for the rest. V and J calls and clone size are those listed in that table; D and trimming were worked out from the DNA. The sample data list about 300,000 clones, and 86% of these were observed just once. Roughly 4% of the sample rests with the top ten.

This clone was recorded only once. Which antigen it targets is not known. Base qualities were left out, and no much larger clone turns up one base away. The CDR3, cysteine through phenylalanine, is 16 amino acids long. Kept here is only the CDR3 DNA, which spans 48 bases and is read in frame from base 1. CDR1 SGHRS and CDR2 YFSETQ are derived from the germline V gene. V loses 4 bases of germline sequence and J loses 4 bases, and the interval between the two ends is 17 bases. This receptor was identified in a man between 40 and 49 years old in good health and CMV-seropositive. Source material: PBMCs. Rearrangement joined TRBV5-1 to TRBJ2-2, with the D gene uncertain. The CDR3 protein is CASSLFIGESTGELFF. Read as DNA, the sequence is TGCGCCAGCAGCCTTTTTATCGGAGAAAGCACCGGGGAGCTGTTTTTT.